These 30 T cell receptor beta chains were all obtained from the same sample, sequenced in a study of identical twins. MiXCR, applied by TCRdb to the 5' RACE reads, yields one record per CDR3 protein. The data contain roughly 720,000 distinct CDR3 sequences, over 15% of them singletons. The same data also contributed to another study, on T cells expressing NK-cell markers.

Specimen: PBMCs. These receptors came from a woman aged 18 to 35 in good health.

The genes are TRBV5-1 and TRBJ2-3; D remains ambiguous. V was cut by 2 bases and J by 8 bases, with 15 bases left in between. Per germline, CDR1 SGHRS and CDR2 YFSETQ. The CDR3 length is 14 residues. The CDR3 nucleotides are TGCGCCAGCAGCTTATTACCCGCGATGGGTACGCAGTATTTT. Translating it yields CASSLLPAMGTQYF. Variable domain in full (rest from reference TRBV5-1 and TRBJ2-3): KAGVTQTPRYLIKTRGQQVTLSCSPISGHRSVSWYQQTPGQGLQFLFEYFSETQRNKGNFPGRFSGRQFSNSRSEMNVSTLELGDSALYLCASSLLPAMGTQYFGPGTRLTVL.

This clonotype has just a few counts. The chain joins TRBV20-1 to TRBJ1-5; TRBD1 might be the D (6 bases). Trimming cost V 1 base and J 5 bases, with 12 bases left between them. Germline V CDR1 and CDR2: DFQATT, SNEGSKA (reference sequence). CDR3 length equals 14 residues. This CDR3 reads CSARGLQGDQPQHF. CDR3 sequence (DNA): TGCAGTGCTAGAGGCCTACAGGGAGATCAGCCCCAGCATTTT.

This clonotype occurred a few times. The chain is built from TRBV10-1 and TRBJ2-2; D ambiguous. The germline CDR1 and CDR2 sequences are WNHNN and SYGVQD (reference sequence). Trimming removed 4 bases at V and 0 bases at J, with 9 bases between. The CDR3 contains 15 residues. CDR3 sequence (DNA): TGCGCCAGCAGTGTCGGCCCGGCGAACACCGGGGAGCTGTTTTTT. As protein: CASSVGPANTGELFF.

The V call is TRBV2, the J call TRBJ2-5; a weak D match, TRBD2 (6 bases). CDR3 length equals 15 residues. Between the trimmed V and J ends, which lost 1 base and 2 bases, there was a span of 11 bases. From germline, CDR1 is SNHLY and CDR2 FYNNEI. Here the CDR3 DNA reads TGTGCCAGCAGTGAAGAGGCGGGAAATCAAGAGACCCAGTACTTC. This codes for CASSEEAGNQETQYF.

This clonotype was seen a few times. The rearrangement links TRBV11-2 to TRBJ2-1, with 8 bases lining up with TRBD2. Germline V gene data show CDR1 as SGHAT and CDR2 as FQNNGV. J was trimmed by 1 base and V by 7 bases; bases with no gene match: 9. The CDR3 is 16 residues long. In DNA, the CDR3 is TGTGCCAGCACCACCATCTCGGGGGGGTCCTACAATGAGCAGTTCTTC. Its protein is CASTTISGGSYNEQFF.

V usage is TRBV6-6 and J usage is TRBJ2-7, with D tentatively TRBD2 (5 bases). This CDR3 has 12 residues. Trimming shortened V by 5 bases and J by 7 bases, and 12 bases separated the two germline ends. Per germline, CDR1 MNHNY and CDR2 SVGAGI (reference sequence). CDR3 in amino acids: CASSPEGREQYF. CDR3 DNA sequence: TGTGCCAGCAGTCCCGAGGGCCGGGAGCAGTACTTC.

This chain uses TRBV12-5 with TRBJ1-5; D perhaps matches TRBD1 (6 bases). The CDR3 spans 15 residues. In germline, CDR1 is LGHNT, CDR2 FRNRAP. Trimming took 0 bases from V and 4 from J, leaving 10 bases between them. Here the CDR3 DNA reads TGTGCTAGTGGTTTGGTACTAGGACAGAATCAGCCCCAGCATTTT. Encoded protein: CASGLVLGQNQPQHF.

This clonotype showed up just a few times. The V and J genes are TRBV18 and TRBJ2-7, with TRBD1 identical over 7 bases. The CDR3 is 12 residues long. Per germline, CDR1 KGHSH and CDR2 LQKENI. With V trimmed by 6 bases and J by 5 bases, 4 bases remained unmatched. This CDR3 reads CASSYGTDEQYF. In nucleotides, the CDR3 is TGTGCCAGCTCTTACGGGACAGACGAGCAGTACTTC.

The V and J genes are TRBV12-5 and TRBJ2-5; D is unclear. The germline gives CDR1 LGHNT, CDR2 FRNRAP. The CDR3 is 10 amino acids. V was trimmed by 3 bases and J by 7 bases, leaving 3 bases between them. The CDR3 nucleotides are TGTGCTAGTGGTTTCGGGACCCAGTACTTC. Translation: CASGFGTQYF.

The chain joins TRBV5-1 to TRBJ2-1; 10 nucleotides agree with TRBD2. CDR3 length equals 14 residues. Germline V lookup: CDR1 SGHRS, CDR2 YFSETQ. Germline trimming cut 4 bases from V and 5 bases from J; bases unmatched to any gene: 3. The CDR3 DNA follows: TGCGCCAGCAGCATCACTAGCGGGAACAATGAGCAGTTCTTC. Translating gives CASSITSGNNEQFF.

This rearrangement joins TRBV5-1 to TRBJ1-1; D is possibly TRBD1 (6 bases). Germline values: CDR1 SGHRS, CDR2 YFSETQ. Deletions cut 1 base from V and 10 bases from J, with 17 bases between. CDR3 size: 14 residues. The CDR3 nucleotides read TGCGCCAGCAGCTTGATGCAGGGGAAGGACGGAGCTTTCTTT. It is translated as CASSLMQGKDGAFF.

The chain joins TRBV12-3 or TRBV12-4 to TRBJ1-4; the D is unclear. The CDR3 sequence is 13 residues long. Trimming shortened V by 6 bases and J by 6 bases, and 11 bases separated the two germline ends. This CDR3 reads CASSRSLYEKLFF. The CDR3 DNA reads TGTGCCAGCAGCCGATCCTTATATGAAAAACTGTTTTTT.

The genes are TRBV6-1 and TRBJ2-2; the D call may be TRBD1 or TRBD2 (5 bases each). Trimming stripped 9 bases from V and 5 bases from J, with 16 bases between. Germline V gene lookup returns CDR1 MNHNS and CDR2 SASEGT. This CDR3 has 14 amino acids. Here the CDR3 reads CASSRDPGTGELFF. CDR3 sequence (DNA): TGTGCCAGTAGCCGGGACCCGGGAACCGGGGAGCTGTTTTTT.

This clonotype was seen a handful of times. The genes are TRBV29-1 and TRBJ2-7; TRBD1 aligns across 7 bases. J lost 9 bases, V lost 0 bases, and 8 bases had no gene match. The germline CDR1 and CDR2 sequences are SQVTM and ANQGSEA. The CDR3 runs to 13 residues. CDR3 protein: CSVEDPNRGRQYF. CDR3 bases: TGCAGCGTTGAAGATCCTAACAGGGGCAGGCAGTACTTC.

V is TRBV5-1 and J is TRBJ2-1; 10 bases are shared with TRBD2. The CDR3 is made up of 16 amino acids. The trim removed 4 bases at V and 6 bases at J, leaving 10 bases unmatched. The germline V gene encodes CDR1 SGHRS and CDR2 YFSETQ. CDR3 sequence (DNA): TGCGCCAGCAGCACCTTAGCGGGAGGAACGCGCAATGAGCAGTTCTTC. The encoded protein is CASSTLAGGTRNEQFF.

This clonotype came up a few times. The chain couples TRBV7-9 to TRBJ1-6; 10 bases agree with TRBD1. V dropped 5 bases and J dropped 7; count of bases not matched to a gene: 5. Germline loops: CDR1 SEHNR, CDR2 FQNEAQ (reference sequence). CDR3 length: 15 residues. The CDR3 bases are TGTGCCAGCAGCCGACAGGGGGCCCGGAATTCACCCCTCCACTTT. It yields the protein CASSRQGARNSPLHF.

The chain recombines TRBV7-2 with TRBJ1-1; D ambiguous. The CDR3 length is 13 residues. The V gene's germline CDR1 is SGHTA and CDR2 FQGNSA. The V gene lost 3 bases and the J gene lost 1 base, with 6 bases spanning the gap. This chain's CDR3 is CASSFWKNTEAFF. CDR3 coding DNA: TGTGCCAGCAGCTTTTGGAAGAACACTGAAGCTTTCTTT. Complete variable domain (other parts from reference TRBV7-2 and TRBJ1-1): GAGVSQSPSNKVTEKGKDVELRCDPISGHTALYWYRQSLGQGLEFLIYFQGNSAPDKSGLPSDRFSAERTGGSVSTLTIQRTQQEDSAVYLCASSFWKNTEAFFGQGTRLTVV.

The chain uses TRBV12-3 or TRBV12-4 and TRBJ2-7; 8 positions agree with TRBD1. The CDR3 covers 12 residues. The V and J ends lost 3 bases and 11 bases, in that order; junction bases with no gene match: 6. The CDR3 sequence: CASSFRATGEYF. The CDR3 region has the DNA TGTGCCAGCAGTTTCCGGGCGACAGGGGAGTACTTC.

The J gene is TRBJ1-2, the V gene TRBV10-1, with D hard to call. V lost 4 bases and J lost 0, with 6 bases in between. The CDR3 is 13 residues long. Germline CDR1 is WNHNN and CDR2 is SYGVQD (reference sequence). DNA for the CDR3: TGCGCCAGCAGTGTCGATTCTAACTATGGCTACACCTTC. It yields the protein CASSVDSNYGYTF.

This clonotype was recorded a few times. The CDR3 DNA reads TGTGCCAGCAGCTTACGGGCCCAGTACTCCTACGAGCAGTACTTC. Translating gives CASSLRAQYSYEQYF. The rearrangement joins TRBV7-2 to TRBJ2-7; D is unclear. The CDR3 has 15 amino acids. V lost 2 bases and J lost 0, with 11 bases in between. In germline, CDR1 is SGHTA, CDR2 FQGNSA.

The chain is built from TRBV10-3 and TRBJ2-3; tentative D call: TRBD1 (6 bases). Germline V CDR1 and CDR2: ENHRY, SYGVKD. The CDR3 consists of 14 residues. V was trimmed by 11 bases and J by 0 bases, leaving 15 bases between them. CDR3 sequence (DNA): TGTGCCGCCGGACAGCGCTATAGCACAGATACGCAGTATTTT. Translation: CAAGQRYSTDTQYF.

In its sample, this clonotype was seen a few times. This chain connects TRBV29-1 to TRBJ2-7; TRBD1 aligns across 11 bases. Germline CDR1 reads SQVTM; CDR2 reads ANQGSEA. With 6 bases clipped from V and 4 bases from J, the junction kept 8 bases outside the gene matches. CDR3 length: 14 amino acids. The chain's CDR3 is CSVGGTGGSYEQYF. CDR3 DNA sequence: TGCAGCGTGGGAGGGACAGGGGGTTCGTACGAGCAGTACTTC.

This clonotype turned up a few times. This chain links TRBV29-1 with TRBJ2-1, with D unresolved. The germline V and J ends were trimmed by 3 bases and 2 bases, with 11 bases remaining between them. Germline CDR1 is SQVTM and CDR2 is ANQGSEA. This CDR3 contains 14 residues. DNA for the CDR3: TGCAGCGTTGAGAGTCCTTTTACCTACAATGAGCAGTTCTTC. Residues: CSVESPFTYNEQFF.

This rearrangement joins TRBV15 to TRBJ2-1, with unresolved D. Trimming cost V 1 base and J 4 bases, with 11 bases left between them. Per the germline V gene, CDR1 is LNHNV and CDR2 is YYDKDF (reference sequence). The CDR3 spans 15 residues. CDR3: CATSRGSAEYNEQFF. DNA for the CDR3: TGTGCCACCAGCAGAGGTTCGGCAGAATACAATGAGCAGTTCTTC.

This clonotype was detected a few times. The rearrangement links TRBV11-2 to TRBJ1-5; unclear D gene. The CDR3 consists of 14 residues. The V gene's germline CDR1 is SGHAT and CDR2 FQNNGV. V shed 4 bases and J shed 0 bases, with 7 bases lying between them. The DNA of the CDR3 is TGTGCCAGCAGCTCTGATACTAGCAATCAGCCCCAGCATTTT. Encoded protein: CASSSDTSNQPQHF.

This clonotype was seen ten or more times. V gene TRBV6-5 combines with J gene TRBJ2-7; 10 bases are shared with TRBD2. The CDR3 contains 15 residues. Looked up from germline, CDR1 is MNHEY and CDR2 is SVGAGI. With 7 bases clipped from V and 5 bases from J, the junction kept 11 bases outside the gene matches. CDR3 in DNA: TGTGCCAGCATTTTACTAGCGGGATATCCGAACGAGCAGTACTTC. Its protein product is CASILLAGYPNEQYF.

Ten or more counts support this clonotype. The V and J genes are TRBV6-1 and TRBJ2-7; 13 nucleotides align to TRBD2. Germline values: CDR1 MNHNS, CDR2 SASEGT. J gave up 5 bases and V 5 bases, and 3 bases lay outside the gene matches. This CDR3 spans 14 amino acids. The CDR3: CASSRTSGSDEQYF. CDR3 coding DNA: TGTGCCAGCAGTCGGACTAGCGGGAGTGACGAGCAGTACTTC.

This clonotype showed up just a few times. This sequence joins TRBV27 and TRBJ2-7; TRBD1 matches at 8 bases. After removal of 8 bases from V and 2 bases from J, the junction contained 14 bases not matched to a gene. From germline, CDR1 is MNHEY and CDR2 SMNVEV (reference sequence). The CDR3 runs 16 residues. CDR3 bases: TGTGCCAGCGGGTTGATCGGACAGGGAGGAACCTACGAGCAGTACTTC. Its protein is CASGLIGQGGTYEQYF.

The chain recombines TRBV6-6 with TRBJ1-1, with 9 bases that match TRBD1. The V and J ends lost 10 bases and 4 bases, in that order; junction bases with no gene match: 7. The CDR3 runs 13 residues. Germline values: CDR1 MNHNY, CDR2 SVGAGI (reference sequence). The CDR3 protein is CATTGGESTEAFF. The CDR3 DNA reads TGTGCCACCACAGGGGGCGAGTCCACTGAAGCTTTCTTT.

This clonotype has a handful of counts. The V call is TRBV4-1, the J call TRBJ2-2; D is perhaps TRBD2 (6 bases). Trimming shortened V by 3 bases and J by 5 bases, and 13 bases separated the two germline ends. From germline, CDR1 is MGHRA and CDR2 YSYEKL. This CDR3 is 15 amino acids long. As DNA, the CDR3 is TGCGCCAGCAGCCAGGTGGGAGGTACGACCGGGGAGCTGTTTTTT. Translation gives CASSQVGGTTGELFF.